This T cell receptor beta chain derives from a study of T cells after yellow fever vaccination. Findings and caveats of the study: Among primary-vaccination clones, most reappeared after the booster, at 95% to 96% for CD4 and 88% for CD8.

This CDR3 comprises 13 residues. Trimming removed 5 bases at V and 5 bases at J, with 9 bases between. Germline V gives CDR1 SGHVS, CDR2 FNYEAQ. TCRdb analysed the 5' RACE reads with MiXCR anew, one entry per CDR3 protein. Of hundreds of thousands of distinct CDR3 sequences in the sample, about 8.7% were seen once. To note about this clonotype: Its antigen remains unknown.

The sample in question was PBMCs, obtained on the day of the first yellow fever vaccination. The chain joins TRBV7-6 to TRBJ1-4; possibly TRBD1 for D (5 bases). The clonotype was recovered from a man aged 18 to 29 who received the YFV17D yellow fever vaccine. The CDR3 here is CASSAGRNEKLFF. CDR3 bases: TGTGCCAGCAGCGCGGGACGGAATGAAAAACTGTTTTTT.